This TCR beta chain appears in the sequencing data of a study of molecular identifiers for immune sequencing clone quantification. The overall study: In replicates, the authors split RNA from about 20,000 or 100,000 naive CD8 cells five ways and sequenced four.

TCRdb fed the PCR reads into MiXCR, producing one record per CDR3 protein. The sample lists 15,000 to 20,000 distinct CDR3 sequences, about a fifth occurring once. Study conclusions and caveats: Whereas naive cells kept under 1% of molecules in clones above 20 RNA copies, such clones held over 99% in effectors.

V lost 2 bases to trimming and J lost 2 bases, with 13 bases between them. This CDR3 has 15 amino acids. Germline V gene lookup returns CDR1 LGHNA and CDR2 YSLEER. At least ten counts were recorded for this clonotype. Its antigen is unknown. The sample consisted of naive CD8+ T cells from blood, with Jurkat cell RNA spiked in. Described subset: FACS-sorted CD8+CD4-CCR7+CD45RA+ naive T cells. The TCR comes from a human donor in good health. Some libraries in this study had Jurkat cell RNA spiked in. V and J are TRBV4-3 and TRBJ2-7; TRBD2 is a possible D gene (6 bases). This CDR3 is CASSQLAVSTYEQYF. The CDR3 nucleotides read TGCGCCAGCAGCCAATTAGCGGTGAGCACCTACGAGCAGTACTTC.